A single sample gave rise to the 10 T cell receptor beta chains below, sequenced in a study of chemoradiotherapy in HPV16-positive cancers. Assay: immunoSEQ multiplex PCR; the TCRdb copy retains only in-frame clones and omits some. The sample has around 30,000 clones, around 92% seen once. Specimen: blood, collected from a patient who underwent chemoradiotherapy. These receptor sequences come from a human donor with HPV-associated anogenital cancer.

V gene TRBV6-1 combines with J gene TRBJ1-4, with a tentative D call TRBD1 (6 bases). V shed 0 bases and J shed 8 bases, with 16 bases lying between them. CDR1 is MNHNS, CDR2 SASEGT, per germline. The length of the CDR3 is 16 residues. DNA for the CDR3: TGTGCCAGCAGTGAAGCGATGACAGGTCGCGGGGAAAAACTGTTTTTT. This translates into CASSEAMTGRGEKLFF.

The chain combines TRBV6-1 with TRBJ2-1; the match to TRBD2 covers 10 bases. V shed 7 bases, J shed 6 bases, and the junction held 9 bases outside the gene matches. Germline-derived CDR1 and CDR2 are MNHNS and SASEGT. The length of the CDR3 is 15 residues. As DNA, the CDR3 is TGTGCCAGCATCTCCTTAGCGGGGGGCCTCAATGAGCAGTTCTTC. It encodes CASISLAGGLNEQFF.

The chain combines TRBV7-9 with TRBJ1-1, with D possibly matching TRBD1 (6 bases). V dropped 5 bases and J dropped 4 bases, with 14 bases sitting between them. The CDR3 consists of 14 residues. Germline V gene sequence: CDR1 SEHNR, CDR2 FQNEAQ (reference sequence). Written as DNA, the CDR3 is TGTGCCAGCAGCCCGCCGGGACAATTCACTGAAGCTTTCTTT. Translated: CASSPPGQFTEAFF. The full variable domain, with the rest looked up from reference TRBV7-9 and TRBJ1-1, is DTGVSQNPRHKITKRGQNVTFRCDPISEHNRLYWYRQTLGQGPEFLTYFQNEAQLEKSRLLSDRFSAERPKGSFSTLEIQRTEQGDSAMYLCASSPPGQFTEAFFGQGTRLTVV.

DNA of the CDR3: TGCGCCAGCAGCCAAGATGTAAAACCTGCTAGGGGCTACACCTTC. It yields the protein CASSQDVKPARGYTF. The chain couples TRBV4-1 to TRBJ1-2, with unresolved D. Germline V gene sequence: CDR1 MGHRA, CDR2 YSYEKL. V lost 0 bases, J lost 8 bases, and 16 bases lay in between. The length of the CDR3 is 15 residues.

The chain links TRBV7-9 to TRBJ2-3, with D possibly being TRBD2 (7 bases). V gave up 0 bases and J gave up 2 bases, with 18 bases separating them. Germline assignment: CDR1 SEHNR and CDR2 FQNEAQ (reference sequence). The CDR3 runs to 18 residues. Written as DNA, the CDR3 is TGTGCCAGCAGCTTAGCGAGAACGGGGGGCCCTTCCACAGATACGCAGTATTTT. It codes for CASSLARTGGPSTDTQYF.

The V and J genes are TRBV2 and TRBJ2-1; 7 positions agree with TRBD1. The CDR3 consists of 13 residues. V dropped 8 bases and J dropped 5; count of bases not matched to a gene: 6. From germline, CDR1 is SNHLY and CDR2 FYNNEI. CDR3 amino acids: CASDYTGDNEQFF. The CDR3 region has the DNA TGTGCCAGCGACTATACAGGGGACAATGAGCAGTTCTTC.

Only one count was recorded for this clone. The genes are TRBV10-2 and TRBJ1-2, with D maybe TRBD1 (5 bases). V dropped 3 bases and J dropped 5 bases, with 16 bases sitting between them. This CDR3 comprises 15 residues. Germline loops: CDR1 WSHSY, CDR2 SAAADI. The CDR3 is CASSDPGSQGYGYTF. The CDR3, as DNA: TGCGCCAGCAGTGACCCGGGGAGTCAGGGATATGGCTACACCTTC.

This clone was seen only a few times. CDR3 DNA sequence: TGTGCCAGCAGTTACTCGCGGGGGCTCGGGGCCAACGTCCTGACTTTC. Translating gives CASSYSRGLGANVLTF. The chain links TRBV6-5 to TRBJ2-6, with D perhaps TRBD2 (7 bases). Germline assignment: CDR1 MNHEY and CDR2 SVGAGI. Deletions cut 0 bases from V and 4 bases from J, with 10 bases between. The CDR3 totals 16 residues.

The chain employs TRBV18 and TRBJ1-2, with TRBD1 matching over 7 bases. V shed 6 bases and J 7 bases; nucleotides not matched to a gene: 11. Germline V gene data show CDR1 as KGHSH and CDR2 as LQKENI. CDR3 size: 14 residues. CDR3 sequence reads: CASSRSQGDGGYTF. CDR3 coding DNA: TGTGCCAGCTCCCGCTCCCAGGGGGACGGTGGCTACACCTTC.

This sequence joins TRBV5-5 and TRBJ2-1, with D perhaps TRBD1 or TRBD2 (5 bases each). V gave up 0 bases and J gave up 0 bases, with 7 bases separating them. This CDR3 comprises 15 residues. CDR1 and CDR2 (germline): SGHKS, YYEKEE (reference sequence). The CDR3 DNA is TGTGCCAGCAGCTTGGAGGGGAGCTCCTACAATGAGCAGTTCTTC. Translating it yields CASSLEGSSYNEQFF.